Each of the 21 T cell receptor beta chains below was sequenced from the same sample in a study of cytomegalovirus exposure and HLA in healthy donors. The PCR made use of 60 Vbeta and 13 Jbeta primers. Produced via immunoSEQ multiplex PCR; TCRdb's table is partial and in-frame only. The table lists about 190,000 clones, 87% of them singletons. The sequenced sample consisted of PBMCs. These receptors came from a man younger than 45 in good health and CMV-seronegative.

The chain recombines TRBV27 with TRBJ2-3; a possible D gene is TRBD1 (5 bases). The CDR3 extends over 13 amino acids. The germline V and J ends were trimmed by 3 bases and 2 bases, with 6 bases remaining between them. Germline lookup yields CDR1 MNHEY and CDR2 SMNVEV (reference sequence). CDR3 DNA: TGTGCCAGCAGTTTCAGGGACACAGATACGCAGTATTTT. This gives the protein CASSFRDTDTQYF.

The V call is TRBV7-9, the J call TRBJ2-1; D perhaps matches TRBD2 (6 bases). Trimming pared 6 bases from V and 6 bases from J, leaving 27 bases between. CDR3 length equals 18 residues. Germline assignment: CDR1 SEHNR and CDR2 FQNEAQ (reference sequence). The CDR3, as DNA: TGTGCCAGCAGACTACGAGGCGGGGAACACCGGCCGGCCAATGAGCAGTTCTTC. It yields the protein CASRLRGGEHRPANEQFF.

Comments on this clone: One end of the junction varies from germline; a read error may be responsible. The gene calls are TRBV7-7 and TRBJ2-5; 10 positions agree with TRBD2. The CDR3 loop spans 15 amino acids. Germline V CDR1 and CDR2: SSHAT, FNYEAQ (reference sequence). The CDR3 nucleotides are TGTGCTAGCAGCTTAGCGCTAGCGGGAGTAGAGACCCAGTACTTC. Protein: CASSLALAGVETQYF.

In its sample, this clone was seen once. The V and J genes are TRBV27 and TRBJ2-7; no reliable D call. V shed 3 bases and J shed 6 bases, with 15 bases lying between them. The CDR3 is 14 residues long. Germline CDR1 MNHEY, CDR2 SMNVEV (reference sequence). The CDR3 region is CASSFQPFQREQYF. Written as DNA, the CDR3 is TGTGCCAGCAGTTTTCAGCCCTTTCAGCGCGAGCAGTACTTC.

The chain has TRBV20-1 and TRBJ2-1; no reliable D call. This CDR3 spans 11 amino acids. Germline CDR1 and CDR2: DFQATT and SNEGSKA (reference sequence). V lost 6 bases and J 8 bases, leaving 11 bases between the germline ends. The CDR3 here is CSATRLYEQFF. The CDR3 DNA reads TGCAGTGCCACCCGACTGTATGAGCAGTTCTTC.

The rearrangement links TRBV5-5 to TRBJ2-5; perhaps TRBD2 as D (5 bases). Trimming took off 3 bases at V and 5 bases at J, with 17 bases between the two ends. Germline V gene data show CDR1 as SGHKS and CDR2 as YYEKEE (reference sequence). This CDR3 is built from 15 residues. The CDR3 bases are TGTGCCAGCAGCTCGATGGCGGCCGGCGGGGAGACCCAGTACTTC. Amino acid sequence: CASSSMAAGGETQYF.

The rearrangement links TRBV4-1 to TRBJ2-2, with D tentatively TRBD2 (5 bases). This CDR3 region has 17 residues. The germline V gene encodes CDR1 MGHRA and CDR2 YSYEKL. Trimming removed 1 base from V and 4 bases from J, with 16 bases in between. The CDR3 DNA sequence: TGCGCCAGCAGCCAAGGATTTGAGACTATAATCACCGGGGAGCTGTTTTTT. This translates into CASSQGFETIITGELFF.

CDR3 DNA sequence: TGTGCCAGCATAGGACAGGGCGGCACAGATACGCAGTATTTT. It specifies CASIGQGGTDTQYF. The gene calls are TRBV28 and TRBJ2-3, with 8 bases identical to TRBD1. CDR1 is MDHEN and CDR2 is SYDVKM in the germline V gene. This CDR3 is built from 14 residues. V trimming: 7 bases; J trimming: 1 base; junction bases outside the gene matches: 4.

The rearrangement joins TRBV25-1 to TRBJ1-1, with unresolved D. Trimming pared 5 bases from V and 0 bases from J, leaving 7 bases between. Germline assignment: CDR1 MGHDK and CDR2 SYGVNS. This CDR3 contains 13 residues. CDR3 DNA sequence: TGTGCCAGCAGTCCGGCGGTGAACACTGAAGCTTTCTTT. This sequence encodes CASSPAVNTEAFF.

The chain couples TRBV5-4 to TRBJ2-7; 8 nucleotides line up with TRBD2. Germline V gene data show CDR1 as SGHNT and CDR2 as YYREEE (reference sequence). CDR3 length: 15 amino acids. V was pared by 4 bases and J by 5 bases, with 11 bases of the junction left unmatched. CDR3 sequence (DNA): TGTGCCAGCAGCCCCCAAGGCGGGAGGACAGACGAGCAGTACTTC. Protein sequence: CASSPQGGRTDEQYF.

The chain is built from TRBV28 and TRBJ1-2; 8 nucleotides agree with TRBD1. The CDR3 is 13 amino acids. CDR1 is MDHEN, CDR2 SYDVKM, per germline. Losses at the gene ends were 3 bases for V and 8 bases for J; bases not matched to a gene: 5. CDR3 sequence (DNA): TGTGCCAGCAGTTTGGACAGGGTCTTGGGCTACACCTTC. Its protein product is CASSLDRVLGYTF.

This chain uses TRBV4-1 with TRBJ2-7; D is perhaps TRBD2 (5 bases). In germline, CDR1 is MGHRA, CDR2 YSYEKL. CDR3 length equals 14 residues. V lost 4 bases to trimming and J lost 5 bases, with 15 bases between them. As DNA, the CDR3 is TGCGCCAGCAGCCCCGTCACTAGACTCCACGAGCAGTACTTC. Protein: CASSPVTRLHEQYF.

The chain couples TRBV6-5 to TRBJ1-4, with D tentatively TRBD1 (5 bases). V lost 3 bases, J lost 4 bases, and 9 bases lay in between. Germline loops: CDR1 MNHEY, CDR2 SVGAGI. The CDR3 is 14 residues long. CDR3 coding DNA: TGTGCCAGCAGTTATGACAGCTATAATGAAAAACTGTTTTTT. As protein: CASSYDSYNEKLFF.

The rearrangement uses TRBV7-2 and TRBJ2-5; 11 positions match TRBD1. Trimming at V came to 5 bases and at J to 4 bases, leaving 6 bases not matched to a gene. Germline V gene sequence: CDR1 SGHTA, CDR2 FQGNSA. This CDR3 contains 15 residues. CDR3 loop: CASSGGTGGGETQYF. CDR3 DNA: TGTGCCAGCAGCGGCGGGACAGGGGGGGGAGAGACCCAGTACTTC.

The rearrangement links TRBV2 to TRBJ2-1, with a tentative D call TRBD2 (5 bases). V lost 7 bases and J 1 base, leaving 8 bases between the germline ends. The germline gives CDR1 SNHLY, CDR2 FYNNEI. The length of the CDR3 is 13 residues. Written as DNA, the CDR3 is TGTGCCAGCATCCGGGAATCCTACAATGAGCAGTTCTTC. This encodes CASIRESYNEQFF.

The gene calls are TRBV28 and TRBJ1-5; 8 bases match TRBD1. The junction had 9 bases not matched to a gene; V was cut back by 4 bases and J by 7 bases. Germline V gene data show CDR1 as MDHEN and CDR2 as SYDVKM. The CDR3 is 15 residues long. The CDR3 nucleotides are TGTGCCAGCAGTTCACCGGGACAGGCGGGGCAGCCCCAGCATTTT. As protein: CASSSPGQAGQPQHF.

CDR3 bases: TGTGCCAGCAGCTTTCGAGAGACCCAGTACTTC. This codes for CASSFRETQYF. This chain links TRBV5-6 with TRBJ2-5; D is unresolved. Germline V gene data show CDR1 as SGHDT and CDR2 as YYEEEE. Trimming pared 2 bases from V and 4 bases from J, leaving 3 bases between. CDR3 size: 11 residues. The full variable domain, rest sourced from reference TRBV5-6 and TRBJ2-5, is DAGVTQSPTHLIKTRGQQVTLRCSPKSGHDTVSWYQQALGQGPQFIFQYYEEEERQRGNFPDRFSGHQFPNYSSELNVNALLLGDSALYLCASSFRETQYFGPGTRLLVL.

This chain uses TRBV27 with TRBJ1-4, with 7 bases aligning to TRBD1. The ends lost 1 base at V and 3 bases at J; junction bases unmatched: 8. The CDR3 length is 17 residues. CDR1 MNHEY and CDR2 SMNVEV come from the germline V gene (reference sequence). The CDR3 DNA follows: TGTGCCAGCAGTTTATTGGCAGGGGGTTCGGCTAATGAAAAACTGTTTTTT. It is translated as CASSLLAGGSANEKLFF.

The V and J genes are TRBV15 and TRBJ2-1, with TRBD2 matching over 7 bases. CDR1 and CDR2 (germline): LNHNV, YYDKDF (reference sequence). The trim removed 1 base at V and 8 bases at J, leaving 17 bases unmatched. The CDR3 is 18 amino acids. CDR3 nucleotide sequence: TGTGCCACCAGCAGAGGTATGAGGGCTAGCGGCTTCTCTGATGAGCAGTTCTTC. Translated: CATSRGMRASGFSDEQFF.

The V gene is TRBV28, the J gene TRBJ1-5; 7 nucleotides agree with TRBD1. CDR1 is MDHEN, CDR2 SYDVKM, per germline. The CDR3 consists of 13 residues. The V gene end was trimmed by 11 bases and the J gene end by 3 bases; junction bases not matched to a gene: 7. In DNA form, the CDR3 reads TGTGCCGTCTCACAGGGGCTCAATCAGCCCCAGCATTTT. Amino acids: CAVSQGLNQPQHF. The whole variable domain, filled in from reference TRBV28 and TRBJ1-5, reads DVKVTQSSRYLVKRTGEKVFLECVQDMDHENMFWYRQDPGLGLRLIYFSYDVKMKEKGDIPEGYSVSREKKERFSLILESASTNQTSMYLCAVSQGLNQPQHFGDGTRLSIL.

This rearrangement joins TRBV27 to TRBJ2-7; D is possibly TRBD1 (6 bases). Germline lookup yields CDR1 MNHEY and CDR2 SMNVEV (reference sequence). The CDR3 has 14 residues. V gave up 5 bases and J gave up 2 bases, with 13 bases separating them. The CDR3 loop is CASSPYRVPYEQYF. DNA for the CDR3: TGTGCCAGCAGTCCGTACAGGGTACCCTACGAGCAGTACTTC.